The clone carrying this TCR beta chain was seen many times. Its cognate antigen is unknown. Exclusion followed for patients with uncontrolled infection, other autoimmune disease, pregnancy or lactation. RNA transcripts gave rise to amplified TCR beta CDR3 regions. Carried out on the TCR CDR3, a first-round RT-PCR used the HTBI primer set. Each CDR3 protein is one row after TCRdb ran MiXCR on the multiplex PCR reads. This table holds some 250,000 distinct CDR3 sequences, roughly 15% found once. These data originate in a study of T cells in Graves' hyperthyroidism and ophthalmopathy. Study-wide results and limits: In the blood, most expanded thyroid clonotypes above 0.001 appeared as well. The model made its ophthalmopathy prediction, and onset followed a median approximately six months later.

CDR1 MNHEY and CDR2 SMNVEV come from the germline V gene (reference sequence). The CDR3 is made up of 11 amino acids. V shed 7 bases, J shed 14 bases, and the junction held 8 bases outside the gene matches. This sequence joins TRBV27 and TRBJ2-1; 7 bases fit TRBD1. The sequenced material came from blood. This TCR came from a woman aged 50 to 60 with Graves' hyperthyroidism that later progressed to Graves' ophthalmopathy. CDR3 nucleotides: TGTGCCAGCACCTTACAGGGGAAGGAGTTCTTC. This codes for CASTLQGKEFF.